These T cell receptor beta chains were read from a single sample in a study of CD8+CD57+ T cells in acquired aplastic anemia. TCRdb independently ran MiXCR on the reads; one entry per CDR3 protein. The table lists 150,000 to 200,000 distinct CDR3 sequences, more than 45% of them singletons, with more than 0.85% in the top ten. Sequenced input: sorted CD4+, CD8+, or CD8+CD57+ T cells (not recorded which) from PBMCs. All receptors come from a human donor with aplastic anemia. Each CDR3 is given with its conserved first and last residue. A D gene is named only where the DNA matches it firmly. Rows may omit the clone size; those that give it use once, few, many or a size class.

.	many	TRBV12-3/TRBV12-4	TRBJ2-5	TGTGCCAGCAACCAGGACGGCTACCAAGAGACCCAGTACTTC	CASNQDGYQETQYF
.	.	TRBV11-1	TRBJ1-5	TGTGCCAGCAGCTTAGCGGCGGGGAGAAGCAATCAGCCCCAGCATTTT	CASSLAAGRSNQPQHF
.	few	TRBV10-3	TRBJ1-1	TGTGCCATCAGTGAGCTGTCAGTGAACACTGAAGCTTTCTTT	CAISELSVNTEAFF
TRBD1	.	TRBV29-1	TRBJ1-1	TGCAGCACCAGCCGGGACAGTGAAGCTTTCTTT	CSTSRDSEAFF
.	.	TRBV30	TRBJ2-1	TGTGCCTGGAGTGTAAGTTACAATGGGCAGTTCTTC	CAWSVSYNGQFF
TRBD1	many	TRBV5-4	TRBJ2-4	TGTGCCAGCAGCCACGGGACAGACATAGGAAACATTCAGTACTTC	CASSHGTDIGNIQYF
TRBD2	.	TRBV4-3	TRBJ2-1	TGCGCCAGCAGCCAGGAGGCAGCGGGGGGGGGGAATGAGCAGTTCTTC	CASSQEAAGGGNEQFF
.	.	TRBV27	TRBJ1-5	TGTGCCAGCAGTTTGGAAAGAGGGACCAATCAGCCCCAGCATTTT	CASSLERGTNQPQHF
TRBD1	many	TRBV27	TRBJ2-7	TGTGCCAGCAGTTTGGGGACAGGGGCCCTCGTTAAGCAGTACTTC	CASSLGTGALVKQYF
.	.	TRBV7-6	TRBJ1-4	TGTGCCAGCAGCTTAGCGCTGGGGGCGGGTGAAAAACTGTTTTTT	CASSLALGAGEKLFF
TRBD2	.	TRBV24-1	TRBJ2-7	TGTGCCAGCACCCCCGGGGGAGCGGGAGCTCACGAGCAGTACTTC	CASTPGGAGAHEQYF
.	few	TRBV29-1	TRBJ2-1	TGCAGCCTTCTCATAGGCAGGAATGAGCAGTTCTTC	CSLLIGRNEQFF
.	.	TRBV20-1	TRBJ1-1	TGCAGTGCACGACCGACCCTTTTGGGTGAAGCTTTCTTT	CSARPTLLGEAFF
TRBD1	once	TRBV25-1	TRBJ1-1	TGTGCCAGCAGCACGTCCGGGACAGGGAACACTGAAGCTTTCTTT	CASSTSGTGNTEAFF
.	.	TRBV25-1	TRBJ1-2	TGTGCCAGCAGTGAAGTGGACTACTATGGCTACACCTTC	CASSEVDYYGYTF
.	.	TRBV7-2	TRBJ1-6	TGTGCCAGCAGCCCGGGACTAGCGGGGGGCTCCTATAATTCACCCCTCCACTTT	CASSPGLAGGSYNSPLHF
.	many	TRBV9	TRBJ2-5	TGTGCCAGCAGCGTGGGTAGCGCCCAAGAGACCCAGTACTTC	CASSVGSAQETQYF
.	many	TRBV2	TRBJ2-5	TGTGCCAGCAGTGATGGCACTTACCAAGAGACCCAGTACTTC	CASSDGTYQETQYF
.	.	TRBV25-1	TRBJ1-1	TGTGCCAGCAGTCCCCCCCCGGGGGACACTGAAGCTTTCTTT	CASSPPPGDTEAFF
.	.	TRBV2	TRBJ1-5	TGTGCCAGCAGTGAAAAACAGAGGGATCAGCCCCAGCATTTT	CASSEKQRDQPQHF
TRBD2	many	TRBV6-2/TRBV6-3	TRBJ2-7	TGTGCCAGCAGTTACGGCGGGGGGCGCTGGTACGAGCAGTACTTC	CASSYGGGRWYEQYF
TRBD1	.	TRBV24-1	TRBJ2-5	TGTGCCACCAGTGACCCGGTTGAACAGGGGAGGACCCAGTACTTC	CATSDPVEQGRTQYF
TRBD2	many	TRBV20-1	TRBJ2-6	TGCAGTGCTTCGGGGGGAATCGGGGCCAACGTCCTGACTTTC	CSASGGIGANVLTF
.	.	TRBV29-1	TRBJ1-4	TGCAGCGTTGTATCTCCTGGGGTCCCAAAGGGACTGTTTTTT	CSVVSPGVPKGLFF
.	many	TRBV12-3/TRBV12-4	TRBJ1-3	TGTGCCAGCAGTTTCGTCGGTCCTATCTCTGGAAACACCATATATTTT	CASSFVGPISGNTIYF
.	few	TRBV10-2	TRBJ2-3	TGCGCCAGCAGTGACGTTACCCACCCAGCTTCGGATACGCAGTATTTT	CASSDVTHPASDTQYF
.	.	TRBV19	TRBJ1-5	TGTGCCAGTAGCCGAAAGGGGTCTCAGCCCCAGCATTTT	CASSRKGSQPQHF
.	many	TRBV2	TRBJ1-1	TGTGCCAGCAGTGAAGCCGGCAGGGGTGGAGCTTTCTTT	CASSEAGRGGAFF
TRBD1	few	TRBV6-1	TRBJ1-1	TGTGCCAGCAGACAGGGGGCGATGAACACTGAAGCTTTCTTT	CASRQGAMNTEAFF